The 19 T cell receptor beta chains in this list originate from one sample, sequenced in a study of control samples from healthy donors and cancer patients. Using immunoSEQ multiplex PCR, the repertoire was profiled, and TCRdb retains in-frame clones only, with some absent. Of approximately 230,000 clones in the sample, roughly 82% were seen once. The source material was PBMCs. The receptors derive from a woman between 55 and 75 years old with lung cancer.

The chain recombines TRBV5-1 with TRBJ1-4, with 8 bases aligning to TRBD1. After removal of 0 bases from V and 5 bases from J, the junction contained 3 bases not matched to a gene. The CDR3 is 15 amino acids. Germline assignment: CDR1 SGHRS and CDR2 YFSETQ. The DNA of the CDR3 is TGCGCCAGCAGCTTGGAAACAGGGGGAAATGAAAAACTGTTTTTT. Translating gives CASSLETGGNEKLFF.

This clone was counted a few times. J is TRBJ1-2 and V is TRBV19; D unresolved. V lost 10 bases and J 4 bases, leaving 16 bases between the germline ends. Germline V gene lookup returns CDR1 LNHDA and CDR2 SQIVND (reference sequence). The CDR3 covers 13 residues. The CDR3 region is CATFGSFFYGYTF. In DNA form, the CDR3 reads TGTGCCACCTTCGGGTCTTTTTTCTATGGCTACACCTTC.

V and J are TRBV27 and TRBJ2-7; a weak D match, TRBD1 (5 bases). Germline V gene lookup returns CDR1 MNHEY and CDR2 SMNVEV (reference sequence). Trimming removed 10 bases at V and 2 bases at J, with 24 bases between. This CDR3 is 16 amino acids long. CDR3 amino acids: CATNPSWQGLTYEQYF. The CDR3, as DNA: TGTGCCACCAATCCGTCCTGGCAGGGCCTAACCTACGAGCAGTACTTC.

The genes are TRBV5-4 and TRBJ2-5; unclear D gene. V was cut by 1 base and J by 0 bases, with 4 bases left in between. This CDR3 is 13 amino acids long. Germline values: CDR1 SGHNT, CDR2 YYREEE (reference sequence). This CDR3 reads CASSLTDQETQYF. CDR3 bases: TGTGCCAGCAGCTTGACAGACCAAGAGACCCAGTACTTC.

This clone is a singleton in its sample. The gene calls are TRBV3-1 (or the pseudogene TRBV3-2) and TRBJ2-1; 7 bases match TRBD2. This CDR3 spans 16 amino acids. The germline V gene has CDR1 LGHDT and CDR2 YNNKEL (reference sequence). V gave up 4 bases and J gave up 9 bases; unmatched junction bases: 15. This chain's CDR3 is CASSPETGGGGREQFF. CDR3 nucleotides: TGTGCCAGCAGCCCCGAAACCGGCGGCGGGGGTCGTGAGCAGTTCTTC.

The chain recombines TRBV6-5 with TRBJ1-1; D unclear. Germline CDR1 is MNHEY and CDR2 is SVGAGI. The CDR3 is 13 residues long. Trimming shortened V by 4 bases and J by 6 bases, and 12 bases separated the two germline ends. CDR3 sequence reads: CASSFARGAEAFF. CDR3 sequence (DNA): TGTGCCAGCAGTTTCGCCCGGGGTGCTGAAGCTTTCTTT.

The chain has TRBV5-1 and TRBJ1-5; a possible D gene is TRBD1 (6 bases). The CDR3 runs to 15 residues. Trimming stripped 0 bases from V and 3 bases from J, with 10 bases between. Looked up from germline, CDR1 is SGHRS and CDR2 is YFSETQ. CDR3 in DNA: TGCGCCAGCAGCTTGGGGCAGGGGCTCAATCAGCCCCAGCATTTT. Translating it yields CASSLGQGLNQPQHF.

In this sample, this clone turned up once. The genes are TRBV29-1 and TRBJ2-3, with D possibly being TRBD1 or TRBD2 (6 bases each). This CDR3 contains 14 residues. Germline CDR1 reads SQVTM; CDR2 reads ANQGSEA. Trimming cost V 7 bases and J 2 bases, with 16 bases left between them. The CDR3 bases are TGCAGCGCTCAATGGGGGGCCAACACAGATACGCAGTATTTT. Amino acids: CSAQWGANTDTQYF.

CDR3 in DNA: TGTGCCAGCAGTTTATACGGGGGCGACACTGAAGCTTTCTTT. This gives the protein CASSLYGGDTEAFF. This rearrangement joins TRBV28 to TRBJ1-1; TRBD1 might be the D (6 bases). The CDR3 spans 14 residues. With 1 base removed from V and 3 bases from J, the gap between germline ends came to 9 bases. Germline V gene lookup returns CDR1 MDHEN and CDR2 SYDVKM.

This sequence joins TRBV4-1 and TRBJ2-7, with D possibly matching TRBD2 (6 bases). This CDR3 is built from 13 residues. The ends were cut back, 4 bases at V and 2 bases at J, with 9 bases in the middle. Germline loops: CDR1 MGHRA, CDR2 YSYEKL. CDR3 DNA sequence: TGCGCCAGCAGCCTTAGCGGACCCTACGAGCAGTACTTC. Translating gives CASSLSGPYEQYF.

On this clone itself: Distinct nucleotide sequences in the sample also encode this CDR3. This sequence joins TRBV6-5 and TRBJ1-3, with a weak D call TRBD1 (5 bases). V was clipped by 0 bases and J by 4 bases, with 10 bases between them. Germline V gives CDR1 MNHEY, CDR2 SVGAGI. This CDR3 has 15 residues. CDR3: CASSYSAGSGNTIYF. The CDR3, as DNA: TGTGCCAGCAGTTACTCGGCAGGGAGCGGAAACACCATATATTTT.

This clone has only a few counts. The chain joins TRBV5-4 to TRBJ2-2; 14 bases map to TRBD2. Germline V CDR1 and CDR2: SGHNT, YYREEE (reference sequence). Unmatched junction bases numbered 7, after V lost 5 bases and J lost 4 bases. This CDR3 spans 17 amino acids. The chain's CDR3 is CASSRTSGRSGTGELFF. The CDR3 DNA sequence: TGTGCCAGCAGTCGGACTAGCGGGAGGTCGGGCACCGGGGAGCTGTTTTTT. Looking up the rest from reference TRBV5-4 and TRBJ2-2 gives the full variable domain: ETGVTQSPTHLIKTRGQQVTLRCSSQSGHNTVSWYQQALGQGPQFIFQYYREEENGRGNFPPRFSGLQFPNYSSELNVNALELDDSALYLCASSRTSGRSGTGELFFGEGSRLTVL.

The chain couples TRBV7-3 to TRBJ1-2; D is possibly TRBD1 (5 bases). The germline V gene encodes CDR1 SGHTA and CDR2 FQGTGA. The V gene lost 2 bases and the J gene lost 0 bases, with 10 bases spanning the gap. This CDR3 comprises 15 residues. The CDR3 bases are TGTGCCAGCAGCTTAGGCAAGGGACCTAACTATGGCTACACCTTC. As protein: CASSLGKGPNYGYTF. The full variable domain, with the rest looked up from reference TRBV7-3 and TRBJ1-2, is GAGVSQTPSNKVTEKGKYVELRCDPISGHTALYWYRQSLGQGPEFLIYFQGTGAADDSGLPNDRFFAVRPEGSVSTLKIQRTERGDSAVYLCASSLGKGPNYGYTFGSGTRLTVV.

The chain joins TRBV6-1 to TRBJ2-5, with 9 bases identical to TRBD2. Germline assignment: CDR1 MNHNS and CDR2 SASEGT. The V and J ends lost 1 base and 13 bases, in that order; junction bases with no gene match: 13. CDR3 length: 15 amino acids. For the CDR3, the DNA is TGTGCCAGCAGTGAAGTGGGTCTAGCGGGAACCGGTCGGTACTTC. It is translated as CASSEVGLAGTGRYF.

V is TRBV5-1 and J is TRBJ2-5, with TRBD2 as a possible D gene (5 bases). The CDR3 spans 15 residues. The V gene's germline CDR1 is SGHRS and CDR2 YFSETQ. Trimming removed 1 base at V and 1 base at J, with 11 bases between. CDR3 bases: TGCGCCAGCAGCTTGTCCGGGGAGCTCCAAGAGACCCAGTACTTC. Encoded protein: CASSLSGELQETQYF. Combining the CDR3 with reference TRBV5-1 and TRBJ2-5 gives the whole variable domain KAGVTQTPRYLIKTRGQQVTLSCSPISGHRSVSWYQQTPGQGLQFLFEYFSETQRNKGNFPGRFSGRQFSNSRSEMNVSTLELGDSALYLCASSLSGELQETQYFGPGTRLLVL.

The gene calls are TRBV10-1 and TRBJ2-2; D remains ambiguous. This CDR3 is built from 12 residues. Germline V CDR1 and CDR2: WNHNN, SYGVQD (reference sequence). Trimming removed 5 bases from V and 1 base from J, with 2 bases in between. CDR3 DNA sequence: TGCGCCAGCAGTCAGAACACCGGGGAGCTGTTTTTT. This encodes CASSQNTGELFF.

The CDR3 region is CASSDRYGYTF. The DNA for the CDR3 is TGTGCCAGCAGCGACAGATATGGCTACACCTTC. This rearrangement joins TRBV12-3 or TRBV12-4 to TRBJ1-2; D is possibly TRBD1 (5 bases). Deletions cut 6 bases from V and 5 bases from J, with 7 bases between. There are 11 residues in the CDR3.

The V call is TRBV18, the J call TRBJ1-3; the match to TRBD1 covers 7 bases. Trimming took 4 bases from V and 0 from J; bases not matched to a gene: 6. Germline V gives CDR1 KGHSH, CDR2 LQKENI. This CDR3 region has 16 residues. CDR3 residues: CASSQGQLSSGNTIYF. The CDR3 DNA sequence: TGTGCCAGCTCACAGGGACAGCTCAGCTCTGGAAACACCATATATTTT.

This sequence joins TRBV6-5 and TRBJ2-1; 7 bases agree with TRBD1. The CDR3 extends over 13 amino acids. Trimming at V came to 5 bases and at J to 4 bases, leaving 2 bases not matched to a gene. Germline V gene data show CDR1 as MNHEY and CDR2 as SVGAGI. CDR3 nucleotide sequence: TGTGCCAGCAGTCAGGGACAGTACAATGAGCAGTTCTTC. This translates into CASSQGQYNEQFF.